This T cell receptor (beta chain) was recovered during a study of blood T cell repertoires in COVID-19. The overall study: In each case, the material was cDNA or gDNA derived from T cells, B-cell-depleted T cells, or PBMCs.

The trim removed 7 bases at V and 3 bases at J, leaving 5 bases unmatched. Looked up from germline, CDR1 is MNHEY and CDR2 is SVGAGI. The CDR3 sequence is 13 residues long. Libraries were prepared by immunoSEQ multiplex PCR; TCRdb keeps only in-frame clonotypes and omits some of them. The data show roughly 380,000 clones, 89% seen once. Sequencing input: peripheral blood. This clonotype was sampled from a middle-aged woman with COVID-19, enrolled during active disease. The rearrangement uses TRBV6-5 and TRBJ2-7; 8 bases map to TRBD1. In DNA form, the CDR3 reads TGTGCCAGCACTAACAGGGGGGTCTACGAGCAGTACTTC. Amino acids: CASTNRGVYEQYF.